Listed here are 4 T cell receptor beta chains from one sample, sequenced in a study of shared clonotypes between healthy human individuals. As defined, naive CD8 cells were CD45RO-negative and positively selected for CCR7, with terminally differentiated effector memory CD45RA+ cells excluded. Measured with immunoSEQ multiplex PCR; TCRdb has only the in-frame clones, and not every one. The sample yields more than 2 million clones, roughly 94% seen once. Sequenced input: naive CD8+ T cells sorted from blood. These receptors came from a man between 18 and 35 years old in good health.

The chain links TRBV7-9 to TRBJ2-1; 9 positions match TRBD2. The CDR3 covers 17 residues. Germline V gene data show CDR1 as SEHNR and CDR2 as FQNEAQ (reference sequence). The V and J ends lost 8 bases and 6 bases, in that order; junction bases with no gene match: 17. The CDR3 coding sequence is TGTGCCAGCGAGCTTAGGGGGCGGCTAGCGGGATCCAATGAGCAGTTCTTC. As protein: CASELRGRLAGSNEQFF.

J is TRBJ1-1 and V is TRBV6-1, with a possible D match to TRBD1 (5 bases). Germline CDR1 and CDR2: MNHNS and SASEGT. V lost 1 base to trimming and J lost 4 bases, with 16 bases between them. The CDR3 is 16 residues long. The CDR3 bases are TGTGCCAGCAGTGAAGTACGGGAGTGGGGGATCACTGAAGCTTTCTTT. Protein: CASSEVREWGITEAFF.

The chain is built from TRBV9 and TRBJ1-6, with D uncertain. V lost 3 bases, J lost 5 bases, and 12 bases lay in between. The CDR3 runs to 15 residues. In germline, CDR1 is SGDLS, CDR2 YYNGEE. This chain's CDR3 is CASSDQTVDNSPLHF. The CDR3 DNA reads as TGTGCCAGCAGCGACCAAACGGTAGATAATTCACCCCTCCACTTT.

This sequence joins TRBV27 and TRBJ1-6; 10 bases are shared with TRBD1. CDR1 is MNHEY and CDR2 is SMNVEV in the germline V gene (reference sequence). The junction had 8 bases not matched to a gene; V was cut back by 7 bases and J by 5 bases. This CDR3 has 16 residues. CDR3 loop: CASTLTGGGNNSPLHF. Here the CDR3 DNA reads TGTGCCAGCACCCTGACAGGGGGCGGAAATAATTCACCCCTCCACTTT.